This TCR beta chain was recorded in a study of ipilimumab plus nivolumab after autologous stem cell transplantation. Trimming left V 0 bases short and J 4 bases short, with 13 bases between. The CDR3 spans 15 residues. Germline V lookup: CDR1 SGHTS, CDR2 YDEGEE. Only in-frame clones appear in the TCRdb table, and some are missing; sequencing was by immunoSEQ multiplex PCR. Altogether about 16,000 clones are present, 75% to 85% being singletons, with the ten largest covering around 20%. Patients got 3 mg/kg IV nivolumab weeks 1, 4, 7, 10, then biweekly through week 26. Specimen: PBMCs, collected in a trial of ipilimumab plus nivolumab as post-transplant consolidation. This sequence joins TRBV5-8 and TRBJ1-1; tentatively, D is TRBD1 (5 bases). This receptor was obtained from a male donor with diffuse large B-cell lymphoma. In DNA, the CDR3 is TGTGCCAGCAGCTTGGCCAGGGCTAGGGGCACTGAAGCTTTCTTT. Translating gives CASSLARARGTEAFF.